One and the same sample provided the 25 T cell receptor beta chains below, sequenced in a study of control samples from healthy donors and cancer patients. Clones were read by immunoSEQ multiplex PCR, and TCRdb kept only the in-frame ones, dropping some. The repertoire consists of approximately 35,000 clones, with 93% occurring once and the leading ten covering about 1.5%. Sequenced: PBMCs. The receptors originated from a man aged 40-49 years with colorectal cancer.

This clone was picked up a small number of times. The V gene is TRBV10-3, the J gene TRBJ2-3, with D uncertain. CDR3 size: 14 residues. V lost 0 bases, J lost 0 bases, and 4 bases lay in between. Germline V CDR1 and CDR2: ENHRY, SYGVKD. The CDR3: CAISESTSTDTQYF. The CDR3 coding sequence is TGTGCCATCAGTGAGTCCACGAGCACAGATACGCAGTATTTT.

V usage is TRBV5-6 and J usage is TRBJ1-6; TRBD1 aligns across 8 bases. After removal of 4 bases from V and 1 base from J, the junction contained 4 bases not matched to a gene. The CDR3 runs 16 residues. Germline V CDR1 and CDR2: SGHDT, YYEEEE. The CDR3 is CASSPRGLSYNSPLHF. CDR3 coding DNA: TGTGCCAGCAGCCCCAGGGGGCTTTCCTATAATTCACCCCTCCACTTT.

The V call is TRBV4-1, the J call TRBJ1-1, with TRBD1 matching 10 bases. Looked up from germline, CDR1 is MGHRA and CDR2 is YSYEKL. V lost 0 bases to trimming and J lost 3 bases; unmatched junction nucleotides: 7. CDR3 size: 17 residues. CDR3 protein: CASSQEGTGVRDTEAFF. The CDR3 nucleotides are TGCGCCAGCAGCCAAGAAGGGACAGGGGTCCGCGACACTGAAGCTTTCTTT.

The V call is TRBV5-6, the J call TRBJ2-1; TRBD1 matches 7 bases. This CDR3 has 16 residues. V dropped 2 bases and J dropped 6; count of bases not matched to a gene: 11. In germline, CDR1 is SGHDT, CDR2 YYEEEE. The DNA of the CDR3 is TGTGCCAGCAGCTTAGGGGGCTCCGGAAAGCTCAATGAGCAGTTCTTC. Encoded protein: CASSLGGSGKLNEQFF.

The chain employs TRBV7-3 and TRBJ2-2; 8 bases are shared with TRBD1. V was pared by 4 bases and J by 4 bases, with 8 bases of the junction left unmatched. The CDR3 loop spans 16 amino acids. CDR1 and CDR2 from the germline V gene are SGHTA and FQGTGA. CDR3 bases: TGTGCCAGCAGCTCGTGGACAGGGCTCGTCACCGGGGAGCTGTTTTTT. Its protein product is CASSSWTGLVTGELFF.

The chain combines TRBV29-1 with TRBJ2-1; the D gene is possibly TRBD1 (6 bases). With 7 bases removed from V and 4 bases from J, the gap between germline ends came to 20 bases. Looked up from germline, CDR1 is SQVTM and CDR2 is ANQGSEA. The CDR3 has 15 residues. The CDR3 loop is CSARGTPVTYNEQFF. In DNA form, the CDR3 reads TGCAGCGCCCGAGGGACACCTGTTACTTACAATGAGCAGTTCTTC.

The chain has TRBV6-2 or TRBV6-3 and TRBJ2-3, with 10 bases lining up with TRBD2. Trimming removed 3 bases from V and 3 bases from J; junction bases left unmatched: 3. The CDR3 is 15 residues long. The germline gives CDR1 MNHEY, CDR2 SVGEGT. The CDR3 DNA sequence: TGTGCCAGCAGTTATTGGACTAGCGGAACAGATACGCAGTATTTT. Amino acids: CASSYWTSGTDTQYF.

This clone was seen only once. The genes are TRBV4-1 and TRBJ2-2; D possibly corresponds to TRBD1 (5 bases). In germline, CDR1 is MGHRA, CDR2 YSYEKL. V lost 5 bases to trimming and J lost 2 bases, with 9 bases between them. The CDR3 covers 14 residues. The CDR3 DNA reads TGCGCCAGCAGCAGGGGTCCCAACACCGGGGAGCTGTTTTTT. Translated, it gives CASSRGPNTGELFF.

The chain links TRBV12-3 or TRBV12-4 to TRBJ2-7, with TRBD1 identical over 8 bases. V was clipped by 4 bases and J by 4 bases; unmatched bases: 3. The CDR3 is made up of 13 amino acids. Written as DNA, the CDR3 is TGTGCCAGCAGTTCAGGGGGCAGGTACGAGCAGTACTTC. Translation gives CASSSGGRYEQYF.

The rearrangement uses TRBV5-4 and TRBJ1-6; 9 bases are a match to TRBD1. V gave up 3 bases and J gave up 5 bases; unmatched junction bases: 6. CDR3 length equals 16 residues. Germline values: CDR1 SGHNT, CDR2 YYREEE (reference sequence). The CDR3 nucleotides are TGTGCCAGCAGCTCTGCCGGGACAGGGAATAATTCACCCCTCCACTTT. It specifies CASSSAGTGNNSPLHF. Filled out from reference TRBV5-4 and TRBJ1-6, the complete variable domain reads ETGVTQSPTHLIKTRGQQVTLRCSSQSGHNTVSWYQQALGQGPQFIFQYYREEENGRGNFPPRFSGLQFPNYSSELNVNALELDDSALYLCASSSAGTGNNSPLHFGNGTRLTVT.

The chain is built from TRBV7-9 and TRBJ2-7; D unresolved. The ends were cut back, 8 bases at V and 2 bases at J, with 10 bases in the middle. The CDR3 totals 12 residues. Germline-derived CDR1 and CDR2 are SEHNR and FQNEAQ (reference sequence). CDR3 in DNA: TGTGCCAGCCGCGTGGGCCCCTACGAGCAGTACTTC. This gives the protein CASRVGPYEQYF.

This clone was recorded only once. The chain couples TRBV7-8 to TRBJ2-5; possible D gene TRBD1, 5 bases. V lost 4 bases to trimming and J lost 5 bases, with 17 bases between them. Germline V CDR1 and CDR2: SGHVS, FQNEAQ. The length of the CDR3 is 15 residues. The CDR3 DNA reads as TGTGCCAGCAGCTCAGACAGTCAAATCGGGGAGACCCAGTACTTC. Encoded protein: CASSSDSQIGETQYF. Complete variable domain (other parts from reference TRBV7-8 and TRBJ2-5): GAGVSQSPRYKVAKRGQDVALRCDPISGHVSLFWYQQALGQGPEFLTYFQNEAQLDKSGLPSDRFFAERPEGSVSTLKIQRTQQEDSAVYLCASSSDSQIGETQYFGPGTRLLVL.

The chain is built from TRBV3-1 (or the pseudogene TRBV3-2) and TRBJ1-2; tentatively, D is TRBD1 (6 bases). The CDR3 covers 14 residues. V dropped 2 bases and J dropped 2 bases, with 9 bases sitting between them. Germline lookup yields CDR1 LGHDT and CDR2 YNNKEL (reference sequence). CDR3 in DNA: TGTGCCAGCAGCCAACGGGGGGCGAACTATGGCTACACCTTC. This sequence encodes CASSQRGANYGYTF.

The chain uses TRBV7-2 and TRBJ1-6, with 7 bases lining up with TRBD1. Germline CDR1 reads SGHTA; CDR2 reads FQGNSA. V dropped 3 bases and J dropped 0; count of bases not matched to a gene: 2. The CDR3 spans 16 residues. CDR3 amino acids: CASSLGQSSYNSPLHF. The DNA of the CDR3 is TGTGCCAGCAGCTTGGGACAGAGCTCCTATAATTCACCCCTCCACTTT.

This chain joins TRBV19 and TRBJ1-5; weak D call: TRBD1 (5 bases). Germline assignment: CDR1 LNHDA and CDR2 SQIVND (reference sequence). Trimming shortened V by 5 bases and J by 7 bases, and 12 bases separated the two germline ends. The CDR3 loop spans 13 amino acids. DNA of the CDR3: TGTGCCAGTAGTGACAGCGGCCGGCAGCCCCAGCATTTT. Its protein product is CASSDSGRQPQHF.

V gene TRBV7-9 combines with J gene TRBJ1-3, with a tentative D call TRBD1 (5 bases). The CDR3 covers 17 residues. CDR1 and CDR2 from the germline V gene are SEHNR and FQNEAQ (reference sequence). Deletions cut 1 base from V and 4 bases from J, with 17 bases between. CDR3 DNA: TGTGCCAGCAGCTTAGATTACTCCAGGGCGAGGGGAAACACCATATATTTT. This encodes CASSLDYSRARGNTIYF.

This clone was observed a single time. The rearrangement joins TRBV2 to TRBJ2-7; weak D call: TRBD2 (10 bases). Germline CDR1 is SNHLY and CDR2 is FYNNEI. This CDR3 has 18 residues. V dropped 4 bases and J dropped 3 bases, with 25 bases sitting between them. CDR3 nucleotide sequence: TGTGCCAGCAGTGCCACAGGGGGCGCAGCGGGGGGGCTCTACGAGCAGTACTTC. The encoded protein is CASSATGGAAGGLYEQYF.

The chain links TRBV3-1 (or the pseudogene TRBV3-2) to TRBJ2-7; D is uncertain. The CDR3 contains 12 residues. CDR1 and CDR2 from the germline V gene are LGHDT and YNNKEL (reference sequence). Trimming took 4 bases from V and 0 from J, leaving 4 bases between them. The CDR3 is CASSLSSYEQYF. CDR3 nucleotides: TGTGCCAGCAGCCTAAGCTCCTACGAGCAGTACTTC.

This chain links TRBV30 with TRBJ2-3, with 9 bases aligning to TRBD1. V trimming: 0 bases; J trimming: 4 bases; junction bases outside the gene matches: 5. CDR3 length equals 15 residues. Germline V gene data show CDR1 as GTSNPN and CDR2 as SVGIG (reference sequence). CDR3 DNA sequence: TGTGCCTGGAGTGTCCGGGACAGGGCCCCAGATACGCAGTATTTT. Translation gives CAWSVRDRAPDTQYF.

A single count supports this clone. The chain links TRBV5-4 to TRBJ1-1; the D gene is possibly TRBD1 (5 bases). The V gene's germline CDR1 is SGHNT and CDR2 YYREEE (reference sequence). This CDR3 region has 16 residues. Trimming cost V 1 base and J 1 base, with 14 bases left between them. The CDR3 sequence is CASSLSSRQSNTEAFF. The CDR3 bases are TGTGCCAGCAGCTTGAGTTCGCGACAGTCGAACACTGAAGCTTTCTTT.

On this clone itself: Other DNA sequences from this sample encode an identical CDR3 as well. The CDR3 sequence: CASSLRQNTAGELFF. The CDR3 bases are TGTGCCAGCAGCCTCAGGCAGAATACGGCCGGGGAGCTGTTTTTT. This rearrangement joins TRBV14 to TRBJ2-2; D is uncertain. The CDR3 contains 15 residues. V lost 4 bases, J lost 6 bases, and 15 bases lay in between. Germline V CDR1 and CDR2: SGHDN, FVKESK.

The V gene is TRBV4-1, the J gene TRBJ2-5; a weak D match, TRBD2 (6 bases). CDR1 and CDR2 (germline): MGHRA, YSYEKL. CDR3 size: 14 residues. Trimming removed 4 bases at V and 4 bases at J, with 13 bases between. The DNA of the CDR3 is TGCGCCAGCAGCCGCACCGTGGGGGGAGAGACCCAGTACTTC. Residues: CASSRTVGGETQYF.

The chain is built from TRBV25-1 and TRBJ2-1; D is perhaps TRBD1 or TRBD2 (6 bases each). The CDR3 has 16 residues. V lost 2 bases, J lost 1 base, and 12 bases lay in between. CDR1 and CDR2 (germline): MGHDK, SYGVNS. The CDR3 here is CASSEGGLGSYNEQFF. The CDR3 nucleotides are TGTGCCAGCAGTGAAGGGGGGCTAGGGTCCTACAATGAGCAGTTCTTC.

This clone was picked up one time. The CDR3 DNA reads TGTGCCAGCAGCCCATGGGGGCCGATGTGCCCCTACGAGCAGTACTTC. It is translated as CASSPWGPMCPYEQYF. The chain employs TRBV7-4 and TRBJ2-7, with D perhaps TRBD1 (6 bases). V lost 5 bases and J lost 2, with 19 bases in between. Germline CDR1 SGHVT, CDR2 SQSDAQ. The CDR3 runs 16 residues.

The chain recombines TRBV7-9 with TRBJ1-2; weak D call: TRBD1 (5 bases). Germline V gene data show CDR1 as SEHNR and CDR2 as FQNEAQ (reference sequence). This CDR3 region has 14 residues. V was pared by 5 bases and J by 8 bases, with 18 bases between. CDR3 sequence: CASSTLGVTEGYTF. The CDR3 coding sequence is TGTGCCAGCAGCACCCTGGGGGTCACGGAGGGCTACACCTTC.